The rows below give T cell receptor beta chains drawn from one sample of a study of T cells after yellow fever vaccination. TCRdb re-called the 5' RACE reads with MiXCR, one entry per CDR3 protein. The data hold just under 600,000 distinct CDR3 sequences, with approximately 12% observed a single time. The specimen was PBMCs, collected on the day of the yellow fever booster vaccination. These TCRs come from a man aged 25 to 45 who received the YFV17D yellow fever vaccine. Both conserved end residues are part of each CDR3. The D gene is left open where the match is weak. Some rows have no size entry. The others give once, few or many, or a class for an expanded clone.

len	v_gene	abundance	j_gene	d_gene	CDR3aa	CDR3nt
17	TRBV20-1	NA	TRBJ2-1	NA	CSAQSSGGLLPRQEQFF	TGCAGTGCTCAATCAAGCGGTGGACTACTCCCCCGCCAGGAGCAGTTCTTC
13	TRBV12-3/TRBV12-4	few	TRBJ2-5	NA	CASSGPGVGTQYF	TGTGCCAGCAGTGGACCGGGGGTCGGAACCCAGTACTTC
11	TRBV20-1	few	TRBJ2-7	NA	CSATQALEQYF	TGCAGCGCAACTCAGGCCCTCGAGCAGTACTTC
13	TRBV7-9	many	TRBJ2-7	NA	CASSLIQQGEQYF	TGTGCCAGCAGCTTAATTCAGCAGGGCGAGCAGTACTTC
16	TRBV7-9	few	TRBJ1-1	NA	CASSPGSSQMNTEAFF	TGTGCCAGCAGCCCCGGTAGCTCACAGATGAACACTGAAGCTTTCTTT
14	TRBV12-3/TRBV12-4	few	TRBJ1-5	NA	CATRDSGPYQPQHF	TGTGCCACGCGAGACTCGGGTCCTTATCAGCCCCAGCATTTT
15	TRBV7-2	few	TRBJ2-3	NA	CASSFEAGNTDTQYF	TGTGCCAGCAGCTTTGAGGCGGGTAACACAGATACGCAGTATTTT
17	TRBV7-2	NA	TRBJ2-7	NA	CASSLGGSRGRGYEQYF	TGTGCCAGCAGCTTAGGGGGGAGTAGGGGCAGGGGCTACGAGCAGTACTTC
12	TRBV12-3/TRBV12-4	few	TRBJ1-1	NA	CASTRGNTEAFF	TGTGCCAGCACTCGGGGGAACACTGAAGCTTTCTTT